A single TCR beta chain is shown here with its context. This clonotype was picked up a small number of times. Its recognized antigen is unknown. Per-base qualities were not stored, and no clone one base away is much larger. The sample is drawn from a study of response to subunit inactivated influenza vaccine (dated 2018 in TCRdb). The study in broad terms: To follow how T cells responded to a trivalent subunit inactivated influenza vaccine, the researchers relied on deep quantitative profiling of the T cell receptor repertoire. The study at large found these results: The authors proposed that each seasonal influenza vaccination may bring in only a limited number of new T cells.

The library was built by means of RT-PCR. Instrument used: Illumina HiSeq 2500. TCRdb's own reprocessing of the public reads used fastp at Q25 and MiXCR and kept productive beta chains. Identical CDR3 protein sequences are pooled into one entry, listed with their most common genes and DNA. The sample profile shows about 800,000 distinct CDR3 sequences; around 20% of them were found once. The ten largest clones add up to roughly 10% of the sample. Looking up the germline V gene (reference sequence) yields CDR1 MNHNY and CDR2 SVGAGI. The trim is 2 bases for V and 4 bases for J, with a gap of 8 bases between the germline ends. The CDR3 runs 13 amino acids, cysteine and phenylalanine included. The kept DNA is CDR3 alone, 39 bases in frame from the first base.

This TCR was sampled from a middle-aged man who received an inactivated influenza vaccine. Donor details come from another sample of the same person, matched by shared clones. The sequenced sample was PBMCs from blood, obtained 5 days after vaccination. The rearrangement combines TRBV6-6 with TRBJ1-1; TRBD1 is possibly the D segment (5 matching bases). The CDR3 corresponds to CASSYGHGTEAFF. The sequenced DNA is TGTGCCAGCAGTTACGGACATGGCACTGAAGCTTTCTTT.